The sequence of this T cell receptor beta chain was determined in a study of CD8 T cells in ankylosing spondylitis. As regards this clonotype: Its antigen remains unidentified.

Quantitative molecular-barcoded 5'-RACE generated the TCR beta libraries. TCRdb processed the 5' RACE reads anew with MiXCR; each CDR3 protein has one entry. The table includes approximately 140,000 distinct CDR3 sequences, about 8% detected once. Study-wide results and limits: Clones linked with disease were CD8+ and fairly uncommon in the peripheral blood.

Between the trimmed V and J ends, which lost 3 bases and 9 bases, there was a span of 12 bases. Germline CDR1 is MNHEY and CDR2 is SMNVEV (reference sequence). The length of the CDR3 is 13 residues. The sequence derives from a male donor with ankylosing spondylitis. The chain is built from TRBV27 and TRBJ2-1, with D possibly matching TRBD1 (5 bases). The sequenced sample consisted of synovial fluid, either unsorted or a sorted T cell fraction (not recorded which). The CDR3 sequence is CASSLARDTEQFF. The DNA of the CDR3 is TGTGCCAGCAGTTTGGCCAGGGATACTGAGCAGTTCTTC.